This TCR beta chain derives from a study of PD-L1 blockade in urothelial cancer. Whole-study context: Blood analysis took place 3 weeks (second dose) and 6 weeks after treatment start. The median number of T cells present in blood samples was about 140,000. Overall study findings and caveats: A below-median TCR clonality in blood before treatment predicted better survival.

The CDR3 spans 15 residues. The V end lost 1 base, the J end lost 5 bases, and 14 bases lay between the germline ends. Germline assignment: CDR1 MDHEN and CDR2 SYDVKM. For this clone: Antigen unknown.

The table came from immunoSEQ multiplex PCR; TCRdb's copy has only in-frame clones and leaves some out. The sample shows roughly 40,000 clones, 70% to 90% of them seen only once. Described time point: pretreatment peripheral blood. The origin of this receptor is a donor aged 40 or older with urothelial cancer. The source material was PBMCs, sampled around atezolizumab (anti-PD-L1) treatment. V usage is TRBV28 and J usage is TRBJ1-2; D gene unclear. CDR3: CASSLSYSLGYGYTF. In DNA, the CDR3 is TGTGCCAGCAGTTTATCCTACTCCCTTGGTTATGGCTACACCTTC.